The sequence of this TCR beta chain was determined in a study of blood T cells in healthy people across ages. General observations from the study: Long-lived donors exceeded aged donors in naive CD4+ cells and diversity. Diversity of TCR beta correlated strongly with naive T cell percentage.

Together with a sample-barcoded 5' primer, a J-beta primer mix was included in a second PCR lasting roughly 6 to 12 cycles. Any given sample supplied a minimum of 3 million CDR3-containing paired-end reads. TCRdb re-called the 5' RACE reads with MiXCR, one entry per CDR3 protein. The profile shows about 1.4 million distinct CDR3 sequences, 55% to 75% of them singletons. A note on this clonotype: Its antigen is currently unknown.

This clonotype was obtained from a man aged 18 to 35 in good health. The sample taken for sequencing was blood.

The DNA of the CDR3 is TGTGCCAGCAGCCTACGGACAGGAAGAAACCAAGAGACCCAGTACTTC. Its protein is CASSLRTGRNQETQYF. This chain links TRBV2 with TRBJ2-5, with 7 bases that match TRBD1. In germline, CDR1 is SNHLY, CDR2 FYNNEI. The CDR3 runs 16 residues. Trimming cost V 6 bases and J 0 bases; bases outside gene matches: 10.